The present T cell receptor beta chain was sequenced within a study of fetal regulatory T cell absence and autoimmunity (dated by TCRdb to about 2017). For the study in its entirety: Exocrine pancreas autoimmunity was seen in the IPEX patients without clinical diabetes.

Genomic DNA from frozen pancreas tissue was processed for repertoire sequencing. The DNeasy Blood and Tissue Kit was used to extract roughly 2-3.1 ug of genomic DNA from umbilical cord blood or frozen pancreas. The research as a whole found: The oligoclonal enrichment was taken as support for antigen-driven autoimmunity in the pancreas before birth in IPEX syndrome. TRB gene family usage was found to be broadly similar between cord blood and pancreas and to resemble published neonatal and adult repertoires. Significant oligoclonal enrichment of the TCR compartment was observed in pancreas versus cord blood, with some top clones enriched more than 90-fold.

Worth noting for this clone: Its antigen is currently not known. Nothing much larger sits one base from this clone, and base qualities are not available. The same CDR3 can be traced to other DNA sequences in this sample.

TCRbeta CDR3 regions were amplified and barcoded by two-step multiplex PCR on the immunoSEQ human TCRbeta survey platform. Libraries were sequenced on Illumina instruments, with IgH sequenced in parallel from the same samples. The paper's processing steps were these. To remove PCR and sequencing errors, raw reads were filtered against IMGT V, D, J definitions and grouped with a nearest-neighbor algorithm. A clone was defined as an identical nucleotide sequence, and differential abundance between tissues was tested with a Fisher exact test for each clone using a pFDR threshold of p<0.01. A minimum inclusion filter of 10 in either sample excluded clones with frequencies too low for statistical inference. The immunoSEQ Analyzer was used for pairwise clonal comparisons, while IMGT tools were used to assess gene family usage. Entries here come from immuneACCESS through TCRdb and include only in-frame sequences with V and J called. Some clones fail to appear in such tables; in the studies checked, an unresolved V gene covers under half of the shortfall, and the cause of the remainder is unknown. V and J calls and clone size are copied from that table; D and trimming were computed from the DNA. Present in this sample are 85,000 to 100,000 clones, about 78% of which were seen just once. The ten largest make up roughly 2% of the sample.

Trimming removed 3 bases from V and 7 bases from J; the gene matches leave 5 bases unexplained. CDR1 is given as SNHLY and CDR2 as FYNNEI, both from the germline V gene. From cysteine to phenylalanine, the CDR3 is 14 amino acids long. The kept DNA is CDR3 alone, 42 bases in frame from the first base. The receptor comes from a male donor with IPEX syndrome. The rearrangement combines TRBV2 with TRBJ2-1, with 8 middle bases fitting TRBD2. The material sequenced was pancreas tissue. The DNA sequence follows: TGTGCCAGCAGTGAGGGGCTAGCGGGTAATGAGCAGTTCTTC. Its translation is CASSEGLAGNEQFF.